This TCR beta chain originates from a study of T cell clones after liver transplantation (dated by TCRdb to the late 2010s). Study-wide context: The samples were obtained from ITN030ST, a randomized trial that attempted immunosuppression withdrawal within 2 years after liver transplantation. After a pre-transplant mixed lymphocyte reaction, TCRbeta sequencing was used to pinpoint donor-reactive T cell clones, which were subsequently tracked in post-transplant blood. Third party-reactive TCRbeta sequences from pre-transplant MLRs were also identified as an antigen-independent comparator for donor-reactive sequences. Three of the eight recipients were HCV-positive; the others were transplanted for non-autoimmune, non-viral indications. No induction therapy was given to the subjects, and standard immunosuppression was administered until randomization at 12-24 months post-transplant. Tolerance was defined as complete withdrawal of immunosuppression for at least one year without a rise in liver enzymes beyond twice the upper limit of normal. Blood samples were collected pre-transplant, pre-randomization before withdrawal, and post-randomization after either full withdrawal or failed withdrawal. The studied cohort comprised 8 liver transplant recipients, 3 classified as tolerant and 5 as non-tolerant.

High-throughput TCRbeta CDR3 sequencing of frozen genomic DNA was performed by immunoSEQ, including PCR amplification, mapping, bias correction and internal controls. Per the authors' processing: Productive rearrangements were retained, and unique TCRbeta sequences were defined by the CDR3 nucleotide sequence together with the V and J gene. For classification of a sequence as donor-reactive, at least 5-fold expansion in CFSE-low cells relative to unstimulated pre-transplant cells and a frequency of at least 0.01% were required. Minimum frequency thresholds were set for each subject on the basis of the unstimulated sample with the lowest template count, so that a detection power of at least 90% was ensured. Repertoire turnover was measured by Jensen-Shannon divergence between the top 1000 TCRbeta sequences post- and pre-transplant. Changes in detection of donor-reactive sequences were tested with two-sided Fisher's exact tests. TCRdb holds this immuneACCESS table with in-frame rearrangements only. Some clones are missing; in checked studies, unresolved V genes explain under half, and the rest has no known cause. V and J calls and clone size are given by that table; D and trimming were obtained from the DNA. The sample includes some 20,000 clones, with roughly 88% observed a single time. Approximately 12% of the sample is held by the ten biggest clonotypes.

Between the V and J ends, shortened by 2 bases and 4 bases respectively, the junction contains 4 bases. There are 12 amino acids in the CDR3, from cysteine to phenylalanine inclusive. The kept DNA is CDR3 alone, 36 bases in frame from the first base. CDR1 and CDR2 are read off the germline V gene (reference sequence) as MNHEY and SMNVEV. Study-wide findings and limitations: Circulating donor-reactive CD4 TCRbeta sequences fell significantly post-transplant in most of the 8 subjects, irrespective of tolerance or HCV status. Conclusions were preliminary, limited by small, heterogeneous patient numbers and non-standardized post-transplant time points. A greater decline was seen for donor-reactive sequences than for third party-reactive sequences, suggesting partial antigen-specific deletion unrelated to withdrawal success. After accounting for repertoire turnover, donor-reactive detection was significantly reduced in 7 of 8 subjects for CD4 and 8 of 8 for CD8. In two subjects, low numbers of available donor cells limited the measurable donor-reactive repertoire. Since no allograft tissue specimens were available, donor-reactive T cells may have migrated into the graft instead of being deleted.

About this clone: Its antigen remains unidentified. The record has no base qualities; no much larger clone is one base away.

The label giving this sample's time point can be read as: pre-transplant. Thawed unstimulated PBMCs were stained for CD3, CD4 and CD8 and FACS-sorted into CD3+CD4+ and CD3+CD8+ populations. All 8 studied subjects were randomized to withdrawal of immunosuppression. The Qiagen DNeasy Blood and Tissue Kit was used for genomic DNA isolation. Recombination linked TRBV27 to TRBJ2-3, with the D gene not clear enough to name. The sequence was collected from a human donor who received a liver transplant. Here the sequenced sample was CD8+ T cells from blood, taken before liver transplant. The CDR3 is CASSLSPDTQYF. The nucleotide sequence reads as follows: TGTGCCAGCAGTTTAAGCCCAGATACGCAGTATTTT.